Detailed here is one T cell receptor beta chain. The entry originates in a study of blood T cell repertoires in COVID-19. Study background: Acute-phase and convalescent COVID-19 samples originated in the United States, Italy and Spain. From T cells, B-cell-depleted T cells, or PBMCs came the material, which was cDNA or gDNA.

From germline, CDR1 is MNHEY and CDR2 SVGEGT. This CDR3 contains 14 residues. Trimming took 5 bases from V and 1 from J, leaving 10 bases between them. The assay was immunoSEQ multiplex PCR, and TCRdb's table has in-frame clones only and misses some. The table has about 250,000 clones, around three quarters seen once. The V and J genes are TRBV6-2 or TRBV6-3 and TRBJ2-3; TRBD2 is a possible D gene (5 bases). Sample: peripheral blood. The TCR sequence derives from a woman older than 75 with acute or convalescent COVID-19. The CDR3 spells CASSPRRGTDTQYF. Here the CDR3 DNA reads TGTGCCAGCAGTCCCAGGCGGGGCACAGATACGCAGTATTTT.